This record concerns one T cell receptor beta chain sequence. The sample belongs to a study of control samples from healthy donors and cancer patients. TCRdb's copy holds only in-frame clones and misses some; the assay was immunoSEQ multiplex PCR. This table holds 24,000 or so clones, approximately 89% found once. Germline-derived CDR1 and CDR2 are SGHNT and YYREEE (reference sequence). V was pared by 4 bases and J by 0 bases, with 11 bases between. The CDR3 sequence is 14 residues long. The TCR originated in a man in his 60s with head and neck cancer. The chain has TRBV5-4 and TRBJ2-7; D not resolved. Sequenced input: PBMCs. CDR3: CASSNTDFSYEQYF. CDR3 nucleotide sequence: TGTGCCAGCAGCAACACGGATTTCTCCTACGAGCAGTACTTC.